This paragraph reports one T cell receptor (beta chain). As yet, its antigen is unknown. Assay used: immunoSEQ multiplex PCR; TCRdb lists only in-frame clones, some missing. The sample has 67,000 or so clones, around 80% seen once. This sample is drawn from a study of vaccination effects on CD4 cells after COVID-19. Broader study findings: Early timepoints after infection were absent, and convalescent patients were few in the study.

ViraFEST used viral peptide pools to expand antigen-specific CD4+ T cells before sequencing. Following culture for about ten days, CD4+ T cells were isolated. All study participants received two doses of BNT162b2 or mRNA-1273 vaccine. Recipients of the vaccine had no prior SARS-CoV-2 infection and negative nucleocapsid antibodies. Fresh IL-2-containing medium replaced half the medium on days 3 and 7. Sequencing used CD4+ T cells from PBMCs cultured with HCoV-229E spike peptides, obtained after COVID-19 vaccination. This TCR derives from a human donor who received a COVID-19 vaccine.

CDR3 in amino acids: CASSHRGSYNEQFF. CDR3 sequence (DNA): TGTGCCAGCAGCCACAGGGGCTCCTACAATGAGCAGTTCTTC. V gene TRBV6-5 combines with J gene TRBJ2-1; 7 bases align to TRBD1. The CDR3 extends over 14 amino acids. The J segment lost 0 bases and the V segment lost 6 bases, leaving 2 bases of the junction unmatched. CDR1 MNHEY and CDR2 SVGAGI come from the germline V gene.